The 21 T cell receptor beta chains listed next were all sequenced from one sample in a study of response to subunit inactivated influenza vaccine. TCRdb itself ran the RT-PCR reads through MiXCR, one entry per CDR3 protein. The table includes roughly 500,000 distinct CDR3 sequences, around 21% detected once. A further study also used this sample, focusing on T cells expressing NK-cell markers. This second study notes: A 5'RACE template switching approach incorporating UMIs was used to make TCR beta cDNA.

This sample comprised CD4+ T cells sorted from PBMCs, obtained about 12 days after vaccination. The receptors shown here come from a man aged 50-60 years who received an inactivated influenza vaccine.

This chain uses TRBV12-3 or TRBV12-4 with TRBJ2-3, with 8 positions matching TRBD2. CDR3 length equals 12 residues. V shed 5 bases and J 12 bases; nucleotides not matched to a gene: 7. The CDR3 sequence: CASSPPAGGQYF. The CDR3 DNA sequence: TGTGCCAGCAGTCCTCCGGCGGGGGGCCAGTATTTT.

The chain recombines TRBV6-5 with TRBJ2-7; 11 nucleotides line up with TRBD1. The CDR3 sequence is 15 residues long. V lost 2 bases, J lost 7 bases, and 7 bases stayed unmatched. Germline loops: CDR1 MNHEY, CDR2 SVGAGI. The CDR3 coding sequence is TGTGCCAGCAGTTACGTAGGGACAGGGGGAGAGGAGCAGTACTTC. This encodes CASSYVGTGGEEQYF.

This clonotype was observed a few times. The chain links TRBV6-2 or TRBV6-3 to TRBJ2-1; 14 bases are shared with TRBD2. Losses at the gene ends were 6 bases for V and 4 bases for J; bases not matched to a gene: 20. Germline lookup yields CDR1 MNHEY and CDR2 SVGEGT. This CDR3 has 21 amino acids. Written as DNA, the CDR3 is TGTGCCAGCAGGGGATTCTTGACCGGGACTAGCGGGAGCGCCGTATACAATGAGCAGTTCTTC. It codes for CASRGFLTGTSGSAVYNEQFF.

V and J are TRBV27 and TRBJ2-3; 10 bases line up with TRBD2. The V and J ends lost 6 bases and 5 bases, in that order; junction bases with no gene match: 17. Germline V CDR1 and CDR2: MNHEY, SMNVEV (reference sequence). The CDR3 totals 18 residues. The CDR3 coding sequence is TGTGCCAGCAGGCTGACTAGCGGGTGGGGTAATTTTCGAGATACGCAGTATTTT. Its protein product is CASRLTSGWGNFRDTQYF.

This chain joins TRBV20-1 and TRBJ1-2, with D possibly matching TRBD1 (5 bases). V was trimmed by 5 bases and J by 7 bases, leaving 23 bases between them. The CDR3 has 15 residues. Germline CDR1 and CDR2: DFQATT and SNEGSKA (reference sequence). The CDR3, as DNA: TGCAGTGCTCCCCTGCGGGGCGGCGGGTTAGGTGGCTACACCTTC. Translated, it gives CSAPLRGGGLGGYTF.

In this sample, this clonotype turned up a few times. The chain joins TRBV28 to TRBJ2-2, with 10 nucleotides matching TRBD1. Unmatched junction bases numbered 10, after V lost 4 bases and J lost 14 bases. CDR1 is MDHEN and CDR2 is SYDVKM in the germline V gene. This CDR3 comprises 14 residues. CDR3 sequence (DNA): TGTGCCAGCAGTTCCGGGACAGGGGCCGCTGACCTGTTTTTT. This gives the protein CASSSGTGAADLFF.

The V and J genes are TRBV28 and TRBJ2-7; D is tentatively TRBD1 or TRBD2 (5 bases each). Trimming left V 4 bases short and J 2 bases short, with 24 bases between. Germline-derived CDR1 and CDR2 are MDHEN and SYDVKM. The CDR3 is 18 amino acids. The CDR3 DNA is TGTGCCAGCAGTTACCAGACAGTGCGCGGGCCTCCCCCCTACGAGCAGTACTTC. Translating gives CASSYQTVRGPPPYEQYF.

This clonotype was seen a few times. The chain uses TRBV4-2 and TRBJ2-5; 8 nucleotides align to TRBD2. The CDR3 has 15 amino acids. V dropped 0 bases and J dropped 5; count of bases not matched to a gene: 5. Germline V gene lookup returns CDR1 LGHNA and CDR2 YNFKEQ. In DNA form, the CDR3 reads TGTGCCAGCAGCCAAGATAGACGGGGGGGCGAGACCCAGTACTTC. Amino acid sequence: CASSQDRRGGETQYF.

This clonotype was seen a few times. J is TRBJ2-7 and V is TRBV20-1, with D maybe TRBD2 (7 bases). CDR3 length: 15 residues. V dropped 1 base and J dropped 5 bases, with 18 bases sitting between them. Germline CDR1 DFQATT, CDR2 SNEGSKA (reference sequence). The CDR3 spells CSARVGGGGDHEQYF. CDR3 DNA sequence: TGCAGTGCTAGAGTAGGGGGAGGGGGAGACCACGAGCAGTACTTC.

This chain connects TRBV4-1 to TRBJ1-1; D gene ambiguous. Trimming removed 3 bases at V and 0 bases at J, with 11 bases between. CDR3 length: 15 amino acids. Germline V lookup: CDR1 MGHRA, CDR2 YSYEKL. The CDR3 DNA follows: TGCGCCAGCAGCCAGAGTCCTAACTTGAACACTGAAGCTTTCTTT. This encodes CASSQSPNLNTEAFF.

In its sample, this clonotype was seen many times. The gene calls are TRBV5-1 and TRBJ2-2; tentative D call: TRBD2 (6 bases). Per germline, CDR1 SGHRS and CDR2 YFSETQ. V was clipped by 4 bases and J by 1 base, with 11 bases between them. The CDR3 extends over 15 amino acids. CDR3 loop: CASSPGTVNTGELFF. Here the CDR3 DNA reads TGCGCCAGCAGCCCCGGGACTGTGAACACCGGGGAGCTGTTTTTT.

This clonotype was counted a few times. The chain links TRBV5-1 to TRBJ2-1; TRBD2 agrees at 12 bases. The CDR3 length is 18 residues. CDR1 and CDR2 (germline): SGHRS, YFSETQ. V lost 1 base to trimming and J lost 6 bases; unmatched junction nucleotides: 11. The DNA for the CDR3 is TGCGCCAGCAGCTTGTCGGCTAGCGGGGGGGCCGATATCAATGAGCAGTTCTTC. Residues: CASSLSASGGADINEQFF.

This clonotype appeared a few times. The chain links TRBV28 to TRBJ2-2, with a possible D match to TRBD2 (5 bases). The germline V and J ends were trimmed by 7 bases and 3 bases, with 12 bases remaining between them. Looked up from germline, CDR1 is MDHEN and CDR2 is SYDVKM. The CDR3 length is 14 residues. This CDR3 reads CASKRDGDTGELFF. CDR3 in DNA: TGTGCCAGCAAGAGAGACGGGGACACCGGGGAGCTGTTTTTT.

V is TRBV20-1 and J is TRBJ2-7, with D perhaps matching TRBD1 (5 bases). V was pared by 5 bases and J by 2 bases, with 13 bases between. The CDR3 extends over 13 amino acids. CDR1 and CDR2 (germline): DFQATT, SNEGSKA (reference sequence). CDR3 coding DNA: TGCAGTGCTTCCGACAGCAACCCCTACGAGCAGTACTTC. It is translated as CSASDSNPYEQYF.

This chain joins TRBV27 and TRBJ2-7; 10 bases align to TRBD1. The J segment lost 7 bases and the V segment lost 0 bases, leaving 6 bases of the junction unmatched. This CDR3 is 15 amino acids long. Germline CDR1 and CDR2: MNHEY and SMNVEV (reference sequence). In DNA, the CDR3 is TGTGCCAGCAGTTTATCGGGACAGGGGAGGTGGGAGCAGTACTTC. Protein sequence: CASSLSGQGRWEQYF.

The gene calls are TRBV5-6 and TRBJ2-1; D unresolved. V lost 0 bases and J lost 7, with 8 bases in between. The CDR3 extends over 13 amino acids. From germline, CDR1 is SGHDT and CDR2 YYEEEE. CDR3 sequence (DNA): TGTGCCAGCAGCTTGGCCTTCACGAATGAGCAGTTCTTC. This translates into CASSLAFTNEQFF.

This clonotype was recorded a few times. The chain employs TRBV5-8 and TRBJ2-1; 11 bases are shared with TRBD2. After removal of 5 bases from V and 15 bases from J, the junction contained 4 bases not matched to a gene. The CDR3 is 11 amino acids. CDR1 is SGHTS and CDR2 is YDEGEE in the germline V gene. CDR3 coding DNA: TGTGCCAGCAGTCTAGCGGGAGGTCTGTTCTTC. It translates to CASSLAGGLFF.

The J gene is TRBJ2-2, the V gene TRBV7-9; D is undetermined. The CDR3 runs 14 residues. Deletions cut 2 bases from V and 5 bases from J, with 9 bases between. Per germline, CDR1 SEHNR and CDR2 FQNEAQ (reference sequence). CDR3 sequence reads: CASSLMVQTGELFF. As DNA, the CDR3 is TGTGCCAGCAGCTTAATGGTGCAGACCGGGGAGCTGTTTTTT.

This clonotype turned up a few times. The chain links TRBV12-3 or TRBV12-4 to TRBJ2-2; 7 nucleotides align to TRBD1. The ends lost 6 bases at V and 0 bases at J; junction bases unmatched: 4. The CDR3 is made up of 15 amino acids. CDR3 DNA: TGTGCCAGCAGGCAGGGACAGACGAACACCGGGGAGCTGTTTTTT. Protein sequence: CASRQGQTNTGELFF.

The chain recombines TRBV4-2 with TRBJ2-3; 7 bases agree with TRBD2. Germline CDR1 reads LGHNA; CDR2 reads YNFKEQ. CDR3 size: 17 residues. V gave up 0 bases and J gave up 1 base; unmatched junction bases: 7. CDR3 DNA sequence: TGTGCCAGCAGCCAAGATCATCGGGGAGGGGGCACAGATACGCAGTATTTT. Translation gives CASSQDHRGGGTDTQYF.

This chain connects TRBV7-2 to TRBJ2-5; TRBD2 matches at 7 bases. The V gene end was trimmed by 4 bases and the J gene end by 5 bases; junction bases not matched to a gene: 7. The germline gives CDR1 SGHTA, CDR2 FQGNSA. This CDR3 is built from 14 residues. DNA for the CDR3: TGTGCCAGCAGCTCCATGGGGGGGAGGGAGACCCAGTACTTC. Residues: CASSSMGGRETQYF.